This T cell receptor beta chain was documented in a study of identical twins. This clonotype was picked up a small number of times. Antigen unknown. Study findings and constraints: Out-of-frame alpha sequences shared by twins showed excess low generation probability. Model-predicted out-of-frame TCR alpha sharing fell below observed values in monozygotic twins.

TCRdb passed the 5' RACE reads through MiXCR, listing each CDR3 protein once. This table holds about 720,000 distinct CDR3 sequences, around 8.6% found once. Germline V gene data show CDR1 as SGDLS and CDR2 as YYNGEE. V dropped 4 bases and J dropped 6; count of bases not matched to a gene: 7. The CDR3 contains 14 residues. This sample also belongs to another study, concerning yellow fever vaccine responses in identical twins. That work adds: Vaccine-induced T cell responses in twins were reportedly observed to appear partly convergent, partly personalized.

The chain combines TRBV9 with TRBJ2-7; TRBD2 matches 10 bases. The clonotype originates from a woman under 30 in good health. The specimen was PBMCs. The CDR3 sequence is CASSLTSGMGEQYF. DNA of the CDR3: TGTGCCAGCAGCCTTACTAGCGGGATGGGCGAGCAGTACTTC.